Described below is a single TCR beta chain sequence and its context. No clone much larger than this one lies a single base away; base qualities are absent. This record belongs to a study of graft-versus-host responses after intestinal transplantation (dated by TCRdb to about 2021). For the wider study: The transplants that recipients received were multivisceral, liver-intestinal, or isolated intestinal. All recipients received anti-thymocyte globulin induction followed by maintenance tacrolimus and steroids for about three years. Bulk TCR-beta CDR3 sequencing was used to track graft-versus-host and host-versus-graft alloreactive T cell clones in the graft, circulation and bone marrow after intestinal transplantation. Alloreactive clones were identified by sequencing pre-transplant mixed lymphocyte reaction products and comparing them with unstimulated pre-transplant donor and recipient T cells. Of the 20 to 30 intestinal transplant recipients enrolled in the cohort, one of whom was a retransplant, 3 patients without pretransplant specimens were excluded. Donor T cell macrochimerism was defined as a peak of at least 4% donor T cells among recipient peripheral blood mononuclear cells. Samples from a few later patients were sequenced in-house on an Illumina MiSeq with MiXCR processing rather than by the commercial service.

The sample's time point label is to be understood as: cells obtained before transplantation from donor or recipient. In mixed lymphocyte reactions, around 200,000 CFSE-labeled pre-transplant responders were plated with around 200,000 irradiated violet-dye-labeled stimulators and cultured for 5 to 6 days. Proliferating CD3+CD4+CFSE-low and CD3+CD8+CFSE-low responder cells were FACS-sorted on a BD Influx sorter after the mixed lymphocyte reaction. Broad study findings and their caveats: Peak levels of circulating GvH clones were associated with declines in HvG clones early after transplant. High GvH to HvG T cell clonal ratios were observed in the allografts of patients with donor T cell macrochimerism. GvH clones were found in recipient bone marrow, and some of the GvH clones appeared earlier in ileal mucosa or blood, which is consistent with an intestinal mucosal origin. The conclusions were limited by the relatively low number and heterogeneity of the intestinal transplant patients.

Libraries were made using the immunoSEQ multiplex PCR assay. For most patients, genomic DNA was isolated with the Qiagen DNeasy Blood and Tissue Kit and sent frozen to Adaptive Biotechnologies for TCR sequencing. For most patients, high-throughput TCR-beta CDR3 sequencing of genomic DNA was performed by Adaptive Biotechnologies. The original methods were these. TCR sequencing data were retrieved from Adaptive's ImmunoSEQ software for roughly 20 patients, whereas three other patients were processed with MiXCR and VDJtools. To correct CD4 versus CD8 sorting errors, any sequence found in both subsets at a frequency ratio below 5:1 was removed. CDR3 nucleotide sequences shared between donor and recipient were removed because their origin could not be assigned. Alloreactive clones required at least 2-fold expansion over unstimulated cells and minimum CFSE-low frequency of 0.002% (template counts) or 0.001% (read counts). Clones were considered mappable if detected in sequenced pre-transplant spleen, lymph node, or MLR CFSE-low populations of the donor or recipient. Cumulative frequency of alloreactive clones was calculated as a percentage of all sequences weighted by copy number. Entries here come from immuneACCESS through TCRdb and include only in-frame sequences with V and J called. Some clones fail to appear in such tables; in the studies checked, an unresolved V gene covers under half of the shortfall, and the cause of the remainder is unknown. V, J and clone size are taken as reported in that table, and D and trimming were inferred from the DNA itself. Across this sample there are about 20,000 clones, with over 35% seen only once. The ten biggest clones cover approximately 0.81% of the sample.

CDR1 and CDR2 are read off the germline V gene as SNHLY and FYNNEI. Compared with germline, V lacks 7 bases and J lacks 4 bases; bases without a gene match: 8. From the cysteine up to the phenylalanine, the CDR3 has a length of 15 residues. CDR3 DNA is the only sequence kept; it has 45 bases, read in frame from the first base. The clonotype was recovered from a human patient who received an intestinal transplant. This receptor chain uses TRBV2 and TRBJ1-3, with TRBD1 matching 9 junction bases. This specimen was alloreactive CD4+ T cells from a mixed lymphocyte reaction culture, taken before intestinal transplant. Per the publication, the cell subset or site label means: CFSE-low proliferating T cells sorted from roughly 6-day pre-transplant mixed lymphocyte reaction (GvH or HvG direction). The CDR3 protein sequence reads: CASIRDRVFGNTIYF. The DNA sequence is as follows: TGTGCCAGCATCAGGGACAGGGTCTTCGGAAACACCATATATTTT.